The subject of this entry is one T cell receptor (beta chain). Distinct nucleotide sequences in the sample also encode this CDR3. This specimen comes from a study of blood T cell repertoires in COVID-19. Study at large: Sites across the United States, Italy and Spain contributed samples from acute and convalescent COVID-19. PBMCs, B-cell-depleted T cells, or T cells provided the cDNA or gDNA that made up the material.

Authors' analysis steps: Scientists estimated how many nucleated cells there were by amplifying reference gene primers. Assay used: immunoSEQ multiplex PCR; TCRdb lists only in-frame clones, some missing. V and J calls and clone size are copied from that table; D and trimming were computed from the DNA. The data contain around 63,000 clones, around 87% of them seen just once; the ten biggest clones take up 1% to 1.5%. Looked up from germline, CDR1 is MNHEY and CDR2 is SVGAGI. This CDR3 region has 13 residues. Trimming shortened V by 2 bases and J by 1 base, and 5 bases separated the two germline ends.

The sample comprised peripheral blood. This clonotype was obtained from a woman in her sixties with acute or convalescent COVID-19. The chain employs TRBV6-5 and TRBJ1-1, with D uncertain. As DNA, the CDR3 is TGTGCCAGCAGTTACGGGCCGAACACTGAAGCTTTCTTT. Translated: CASSYGPNTEAFF.